This T cell receptor beta chain came from a study of monozygotic twins with inflammatory bowel disease. Researchers collected approximately 2.7 ml of blood per donor. Total RNA isolation used whole blood (no T cell sorting was performed). The UMIs carried a 6-nucleotide sample barcode, and they were added by template switching. Two nested PCRs, run for roughly 16 and 10 cycles, were applied to TCRalpha and TCRbeta cDNA. No DNA is given; TCRdb re-called the 5' RACE reads and lists each CDR3 protein once. The table lists 330,000 or so distinct CDR3 sequences. The CDR3 extends over 14 amino acids. This chain joins TRBV12-3 or TRBV12-4 and TRBJ1-5; absent DNA, TCRdb's TRBD1 call cannot be checked. Sequenced sample: blood. The TCR sequence derives from a human donor with ulcerative colitis or Crohn's disease, or a healthy co-twin of an affected twin (not recorded which). The CDR3 here is CASSPGQGQQPQHF.